One TCR beta chain is described in this entry. With 3 bases removed from V and 6 bases from J, the gap between germline ends came to 12 bases. This CDR3 has 14 amino acids. Germline CDR1 reads SNHLY; CDR2 reads FYNNEI. The sample originates from a study of blood T cell repertoires in COVID-19. TCRdb keeps only in-frame clones here, not all; method: immunoSEQ multiplex PCR. Seen here are roughly 200,000 clones, about four fifths observed once, and the top ten hold around 6.9%. The material sequenced was peripheral blood. The chain is built from TRBV2 and TRBJ2-1; D uncertain. This clonotype was obtained from a man aged 55 to 70 with acute or convalescent COVID-19. CDR3 nucleotides: TGTGCCAGCAGTGAGTCCCCCGCGGTCAATGAGCAGTTCTTC. Translating it yields CASSESPAVNEQFF.